This TCR beta chain originates from a study of blood T cell repertoires in COVID-19. This CDR3 has 13 amino acids. The ends were cut back, 0 bases at V and 3 bases at J, with 7 bases in the middle. Per the germline V gene, CDR1 is SGHRS and CDR2 is YFSETQ. This table comes from immunoSEQ multiplex PCR, and its TCRdb copy is limited to in-frame clones, with some not included. This sample has roughly 230,000 clones, with over 65% found just once. This sequence was found in a woman aged 55-70 years who had recovered from COVID-19. The chain combines TRBV5-1 with TRBJ2-7, with a weak D call TRBD1 (5 bases). Sequenced material: PBMCs or T cells enriched from blood (not recorded which). The CDR3 loop reads CASSLGQFYEQYF. The CDR3 DNA reads TGCGCCAGCAGCTTGGGACAGTTCTACGAGCAGTACTTC.